This entry describes one TCR beta chain. This clonotype has only a few counts. No cognate antigen has been identified for it. Base qualities were left out, and no much larger clone turns up one base away. The TCR beta CDR3 regions were amplified from RNA transcripts. For the first round of RT-PCR on the TCR CDR3, the HTBI primer set was used together with the Qiagen OneStep RT-PCR kit. Libraries were constructed in a second round of multiplex PCR, after which size selection and purification were performed. Libraries were sequenced paired-end with 100 bp reads on an Illumina HiSeq2000. The original pipeline was this. SOAPnuke was used to process the raw data, with reads discarded if the reads contained adapters or uncalled bases, had a mean Phred below 15, or lacked an exact constant-primer or identifier match. High-quality paired reads were merged using COPE v1.2.5, and each unique nucleotide sequence was defined as a clonotype. MiTCR v1.1 was used to align clonotypes to the IMGT TRBV, TRBD and TRBJ reference segments. Only V-J combinations with frequency above 0.0001, covering roughly 99% of repertoires, were analysed. A TCS score was defined as the ratio between F50 (clonal expansion) and ExV (chaos), using BLOSUM62-based TCRdist between CDR3 peptides within each V-J. Welch's t-statistics and random forest reduced roughly 540 V-J features to roughly 13, which were used in a naive Bayes classifier (R e1071). Using fastp trimming at Q25 and MiXCR clonotype assembly, TCRdb reanalyzed the public sequencing data and kept in-frame beta chains. Rows merge per CDR3 protein into single entries with the most common DNA and genes. The authors' filters were not applied to this entry. The sample table lists around 600,000 distinct CDR3 sequences, approximately 14% of them with a count of one. The ten largest clones add up to under 8% of the sample.

V is cut by 3 bases and J by 7 bases, and the space between the germline ends is 10 bases. In the germline V gene (reference sequence), CDR1 corresponds to MNHEY and CDR2 to SMNVEV. Including the terminal cysteine and phenylalanine, the CDR3 comprises 13 residues. The kept DNA is CDR3 alone, 39 bases in frame from the first base. Stable Graves' hyperthyroidism was defined as the absence of progression to ophthalmopathy over 18 months of follow-up. Hyperthyroidism patients were aged 18 to 65 years and newly diagnosed, with disease duration of less than 2 months. The study excluded patients with uncontrolled infections, other autoimmune diseases, pregnancy or lactation. Diagnoses were based on clinical symptoms, serum thyroxine and TRAb, thyroid ultrasound and orbital computed tomography. Ficoll-Paque density gradient centrifugation was used to isolate PBMCs from 10 ml of fresh peripheral blood. Total RNA was extracted with Trizol reagent, and quality was checked on an Agilent 2100 Bioanalyzer.

This entry is derived from a study of T cells in Graves' hyperthyroidism and ophthalmopathy (dated by TCRdb to the late 2010s). For the study in its entirety: Peripheral blood was sampled at the time of initial diagnosis, prior to any treatment. A discovery cohort of about a hundred patients, approximately 44 with Graves' ophthalmopathy and about 58 with stable Graves' hyperthyroidism, was used to find distinguishing TCR V-J signatures. An independent validation cohort of fewer than 20 hyperthyroidism patients and more than 15 patients who later progressed to ophthalmopathy tested prospective prediction of ophthalmopathy. The 100 discovery patients were randomly split 7:3 into training and test sets. In more than five Graves' hyperthyroidism patients, the study also compared T-cell repertoires from thyroid tissue with T-cell repertoires from blood. After sampling, hyperthyroidism patients received methimazole starting at 30 mg daily, and ophthalmopathy patients received high-dose intravenous methylprednisolone. The paper describes TCR Vbeta CDR3 sequencing of 135 peripheral blood samples, made up of 40 to 45 ophthalmopathy patients, roughly 72 hyperthyroidism patients and roughly 17 progressor patients. Broader findings and caveats from the paper: Sample size was not statistically predetermined, and investigators were not blinded to group allocation. Most expanded thyroid clonotypes (frequency above 0.001) were also detected in blood, a finding suggesting that blood repertoires may reflect thyroid immune responses. Ophthalmopathy was separated from stable hyperthyroidism by a 13 V-J signature model, with around 88% sensitivity and roughly 84% specificity obtained in cross-validation and 80%/75% obtained in testing. During validation, the model predicted progression to ophthalmopathy a median of around 6 months ahead of onset, with almost 71% sensitivity and roughly 75% specificity.

Sequenced input: blood. The source is a woman aged 25-40 years with Graves' hyperthyroidism. The rearranged chain carries TRBV27 and TRBJ2-1; the D gene cannot be named for sure. The CDR3 sequence is CASSLTSKNEQFF. The sequenced DNA: TGTGCCAGCAGTTTGACCTCTAAAAATGAGCAGTTCTTC.